This TCR beta chain was profiled in a study of blood T cell repertoires in COVID-19. For the study at large: Material from acute and convalescent COVID-19 was sourced from the United States, Italy and Spain.

Clones were sequenced by immunoSEQ multiplex PCR, and TCRdb holds only the in-frame ones, with some missing. The data hold over 200,000 clones, with approximately 84% observed a single time. The germline gives CDR1 DFQATT, CDR2 SNEGSKA (reference sequence). With 3 bases clipped from V and 0 bases from J, the junction kept 2 bases outside the gene matches. The CDR3 contains 14 residues. The chain recombines TRBV20-1 with TRBJ2-7; TRBD2 agrees at 10 bases. Source material: peripheral blood. The sequence was collected from a woman between 50 and 59 years old with active or convalescent COVID-19. CDR3 in amino acids: CSASSGRFSYEQYF. The CDR3 DNA follows: TGCAGTGCTAGTAGCGGGAGGTTCTCCTACGAGCAGTACTTC.